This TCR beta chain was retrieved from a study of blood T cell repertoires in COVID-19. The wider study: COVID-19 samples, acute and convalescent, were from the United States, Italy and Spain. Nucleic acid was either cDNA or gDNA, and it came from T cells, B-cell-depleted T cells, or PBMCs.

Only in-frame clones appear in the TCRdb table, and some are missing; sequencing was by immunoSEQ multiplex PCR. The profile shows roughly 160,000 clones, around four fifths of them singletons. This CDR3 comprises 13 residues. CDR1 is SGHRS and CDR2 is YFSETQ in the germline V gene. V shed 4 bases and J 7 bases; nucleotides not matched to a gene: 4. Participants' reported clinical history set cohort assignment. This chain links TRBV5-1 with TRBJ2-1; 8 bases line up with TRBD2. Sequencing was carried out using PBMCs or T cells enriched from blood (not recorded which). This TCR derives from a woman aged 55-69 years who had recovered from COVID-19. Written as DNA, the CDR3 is TGCGCCAGCAGCATTAGCGGGGTTAATGAGCAGTTCTTC. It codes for CASSISGVNEQFF.